Below are 13 T cell receptor beta chains sequenced from a single sample in a study of cytomegalovirus exposure and HLA in healthy donors. The PCR ran on 60 Vbeta and 13 Jbeta primers. This table comes from immunoSEQ multiplex PCR, and its TCRdb copy is limited to in-frame clones, with some not included. This table holds 55,000 to 65,000 clones, roughly 75% found once. Sample: PBMCs. These receptors came from a man under 40 in good health and CMV-seropositive.

This clone turned up a few times. This rearrangement joins TRBV5-4 to TRBJ1-2, with 9 nucleotides matching TRBD1. Germline trimming cut 5 bases from V and 6 bases from J; bases unmatched to any gene: 11. The germline CDR1 and CDR2 sequences are SGHNT and YYREEE (reference sequence). CDR3 length equals 15 residues. The CDR3 reads CASRGTGLVWDGYTF. The CDR3 DNA reads as TGTGCCAGCAGGGGGACAGGGTTAGTCTGGGATGGCTACACCTTC.

The V and J genes are TRBV4-3 and TRBJ2-6, with D possibly being TRBD2 (5 bases). The germline V gene has CDR1 LGHNA and CDR2 YSLEER. This CDR3 has 16 residues. Trimming stripped 0 bases from V and 4 bases from J, with 10 bases between. CDR3 loop: CASSQDTGSGANVLTF. The DNA of the CDR3 is TGCGCCAGCAGCCAAGATACGGGGTCCGGGGCCAACGTCCTGACTTTC.

This sequence joins TRBV5-6 and TRBJ1-4; 8 nucleotides line up with TRBD1. Germline assignment: CDR1 SGHDT and CDR2 YYEEEE. This CDR3 is 14 amino acids long. V trimming: 2 bases; J trimming: 5 bases; junction bases outside the gene matches: 2. The CDR3 DNA sequence: TGTGCCAGCAGCTTCGACAGGGGCAATGAAAAACTGTTTTTT. It encodes CASSFDRGNEKLFF.

This clone was recorded a few times. This chain uses TRBV4-1 with TRBJ2-7, with no clear D. The CDR3 totals 13 residues. Germline assignment: CDR1 MGHRA and CDR2 YSYEKL. V lost 2 bases and J lost 2, with 7 bases in between. CDR3 loop: CASSQQRAYEQYF. The CDR3 bases are TGCGCCAGCAGCCAACAACGGGCCTACGAGCAGTACTTC.

This clone has just a few counts. The genes are TRBV18 and TRBJ1-4; D is ambiguous. This CDR3 spans 14 amino acids. The germline V gene has CDR1 KGHSH and CDR2 LQKENI. V was pared by 2 bases and J by 6 bases, with 10 bases between. This CDR3 reads CASSPGSLYEKLFF. The CDR3 DNA reads as TGTGCCAGCTCACCAGGCAGTTTGTATGAAAAACTGTTTTTT.

The chain couples TRBV10-2 to TRBJ2-7; TRBD1 matches 8 bases. The CDR3 runs to 14 residues. V lost 7 bases to trimming and J lost 4 bases; unmatched junction nucleotides: 9. CDR1 and CDR2 from the germline V gene are WSHSY and SAAADI. The CDR3 spells CASTSLDRAYEQYF. The CDR3 DNA reads TGCGCCAGCACCTCGCTGGACAGGGCGTACGAGCAGTACTTC.

The chain carries TRBV18 and TRBJ2-1; D is possibly TRBD2 (6 bases). Germline CDR1 and CDR2: KGHSH and LQKENI. Trimming removed 3 bases from V and 7 bases from J, with 19 bases in between. The CDR3 is 16 residues long. CDR3 in DNA: TGTGCCAGCTCACCCCTGACAGTCCTTGGAGGGAATGAGCAGTTCTTC. Translating gives CASSPLTVLGGNEQFF.

The rearrangement uses TRBV6-1 and TRBJ2-3; possibly TRBD2 for D (5 bases). With 4 bases removed from V and 0 bases from J, the gap between germline ends came to 8 bases. This CDR3 has 14 residues. Germline CDR1 is MNHNS and CDR2 is SASEGT. CDR3 amino acids: CASSGTGSTDTQYF. In nucleotides, the CDR3 is TGTGCCAGCAGTGGAACGGGGAGCACAGATACGCAGTATTTT.

The chain uses TRBV30 and TRBJ2-5, with D perhaps TRBD1 (5 bases). CDR1 GTSNPN and CDR2 SVGIG come from the germline V gene (reference sequence). V was clipped by 0 bases and J by 4 bases, with 9 bases between them. The CDR3 spans 13 residues. The CDR3 region is CAWSVGVIETQYF. The CDR3 coding sequence is TGTGCCTGGAGTGTAGGGGTCATAGAGACCCAGTACTTC.

Only a few counts were recorded for this clone. This chain connects TRBV27 to TRBJ1-2; weak D call: TRBD1 (5 bases). V was shortened by 0 bases and J by 7 bases, with 15 bases between the two germline ends. The CDR3 consists of 15 residues. CDR1 is MNHEY and CDR2 is SMNVEV in the germline V gene (reference sequence). CDR3 nucleotide sequence: TGTGCCAGCAGTTTATCGAGGGCGGGGGATGGTGGCTACACCTTC. Amino acid sequence: CASSLSRAGDGGYTF.

This clone came up a few times. This chain connects TRBV5-1 to TRBJ2-7, with TRBD2 matching 9 bases. CDR3 length equals 16 residues. V trimming: 0 bases; J trimming: 2 bases; junction bases outside the gene matches: 6. Germline CDR1 and CDR2: SGHRS and YFSETQ. CDR3 DNA: TGCGCCAGCAGCTTGGGGCTAGCGGGGACCACCTACGAGCAGTACTTC. Translating it yields CASSLGLAGTTYEQYF.

The chain joins TRBV5-1 to TRBJ1-1; D is undetermined. Deletions cut 0 bases from V and 5 bases from J, with 11 bases between. This CDR3 contains 14 residues. Germline V gene sequence: CDR1 SGHRS, CDR2 YFSETQ. This CDR3 reads CASSLAPLGTEAFF. The CDR3 DNA follows: TGCGCCAGCAGCTTGGCCCCACTAGGGACTGAAGCTTTCTTT.

V gene TRBV25-1 combines with J gene TRBJ2-5; 11 bases are shared with TRBD2. Per germline, CDR1 MGHDK and CDR2 SYGVNS. Trimming took 3 bases from V and 2 from J; bases not matched to a gene: 5. The CDR3 is made up of 16 amino acids. CDR3 loop: CASSELTSGGQETQYF. CDR3 in DNA: TGTGCCAGCAGTGAGCTCACTAGCGGGGGTCAAGAGACCCAGTACTTC.